These 21 T cell receptor beta chains were sequenced from one sample in a study of blood T cell repertoires in COVID-19. The repertoire was sequenced with immunoSEQ multiplex PCR; TCRdb's copy has only in-frame clones and lacks some. The sample includes about 500,000 clones, about nine tenths of them seen just once. Sequences were obtained from PBMCs or T cells enriched from blood (not recorded which). Source of these receptors: a woman aged 18-29 years who had recovered from COVID-19.

V and J are TRBV28 and TRBJ2-3, with D perhaps matching TRBD2 (7 bases). V shed 3 bases and J shed 10 bases, with 23 bases lying between them. CDR1 MDHEN and CDR2 SYDVKM come from the germline V gene. There are 16 residues in the CDR3. The CDR3 loop is CASSFPYGGGGSAQYF. The CDR3 coding sequence is TGTGCCAGCAGTTTCCCATATGGGGGAGGGGGTTCGGCGCAGTATTTT.

On this clone itself: Additional DNA sequences in this sample encode the identical CDR3. V gene TRBV2 combines with J gene TRBJ2-5; D is possibly TRBD2 (6 bases). The CDR3 spans 12 residues. Deletions cut 8 bases from V and 5 bases from J, with 12 bases between. Germline CDR1 and CDR2: SNHLY and FYNNEI. CDR3 bases: TGTGCCAGCTCAAGGAGCGGGGAGACCCAGTACTTC. It specifies CASSRSGETQYF.

This chain joins TRBV19 and TRBJ2-6; 7 nucleotides align to TRBD1. V shed 8 bases, J shed 0 bases, and the junction held 7 bases outside the gene matches. The V gene's germline CDR1 is LNHDA and CDR2 SQIVND (reference sequence). The CDR3 consists of 16 residues. CDR3 in DNA: TGTGCCAGTTCGACAGGGCTGAACTCTGGGGCCAACGTCCTGACTTTC. Protein product: CASSTGLNSGANVLTF.

This rearrangement joins TRBV5-6 to TRBJ2-5, with 11 bases that match TRBD2. CDR3 length: 17 amino acids. Looked up from germline, CDR1 is SGHDT and CDR2 is YYEEEE. V gave up 0 bases and J gave up 5 bases; unmatched junction bases: 9. CDR3 loop: CASSLAGLAGGAETQYF. The CDR3 DNA follows: TGTGCCAGCAGCTTGGCCGGTTTAGCGGGGGGGGCCGAGACCCAGTACTTC. The full variable domain, in which reference TRBV5-6 and TRBJ2-5 provide the parts outside the CDR3, is DAGVTQSPTHLIKTRGQQVTLRCSPKSGHDTVSWYQQALGQGPQFIFQYYEEEERQRGNFPDRFSGHQFPNYSSELNVNALLLGDSALYLCASSLAGLAGGAETQYFGPGTRLLVL.

The chain combines TRBV29-1 with TRBJ1-4; D possibly corresponds to TRBD1 (5 bases). The CDR3 contains 16 residues. Trimming cost V 6 bases and J 7 bases, with 24 bases left between them. Germline loops: CDR1 SQVTM, CDR2 ANQGSEA. In nucleotides, the CDR3 is TGCAGCGTCCTCCGGGTCTTACCCGTTAGGGGTGAAAAACTGTTTTTT. It is translated as CSVLRVLPVRGEKLFF.

This chain links TRBV30 with TRBJ2-7; a possible D gene is TRBD2 (6 bases). Trimming removed 5 bases at V and 3 bases at J, with 14 bases between. The CDR3 contains 13 residues. The germline gives CDR1 GTSNPN, CDR2 SVGIG (reference sequence). CDR3 region: CAWYGGPHYEQYF. As DNA, the CDR3 is TGTGCCTGGTACGGGGGACCTCACTACGAGCAGTACTTC.

The chain recombines TRBV6-6 with TRBJ2-1, with 7 nucleotides matching TRBD1. The V and J ends lost 7 bases and 5 bases, in that order; junction bases with no gene match: 14. The CDR3 sequence is 16 residues long. Germline V gene sequence: CDR1 MNHNY, CDR2 SVGAGI (reference sequence). This CDR3 is CASIQVLMGQHNEQFF. The DNA of the CDR3 is TGTGCCAGCATCCAGGTCCTAATGGGACAGCACAATGAGCAGTTCTTC.

This chain joins TRBV30 and TRBJ1-2; 9 bases align to TRBD1. This CDR3 region has 13 residues. The ends lost 4 bases at V and 4 bases at J; junction bases unmatched: 4. Germline CDR1 and CDR2: GTSNPN and SVGIG (reference sequence). The CDR3: CAWNRGRVYGYTF. CDR3 bases: TGTGCCTGGAACAGGGGGCGCGTCTATGGCTACACCTTC.

The chain employs TRBV2 and TRBJ2-5; D perhaps matches TRBD2 (6 bases). The CDR3 consists of 12 residues. Germline CDR1 is SNHLY and CDR2 is FYNNEI. V lost 8 bases and J lost 5, with 12 bases in between. This CDR3 reads CASWGVGETQYF. In DNA, the CDR3 is TGTGCCAGCTGGGGGGTCGGGGAGACCCAGTACTTC.

The chain uses TRBV6-1 and TRBJ1-1; 10 positions match TRBD1. Trimming removed 2 bases from V and 3 bases from J; junction bases left unmatched: 3. Per germline, CDR1 MNHNS and CDR2 SASEGT. The CDR3 covers 15 residues. The chain's CDR3 is CASSEQTGGYTEAFF. The CDR3 nucleotides read TGTGCCAGCAGTGAACAGACAGGGGGCTACACTGAAGCTTTCTTT.

This chain uses TRBV7-2 with TRBJ2-7; 12 nucleotides line up with TRBD2. Germline CDR1 reads SGHTA; CDR2 reads FQGNSA. CDR3 length equals 15 residues. V lost 8 bases and J lost 7; bases outside the gene matches: 12. CDR3 region: CASQLASGGAGEQYF. CDR3 in DNA: TGTGCCAGCCAACTGGCTAGCGGGGGGGCAGGGGAGCAGTACTTC.

This chain joins TRBV30 and TRBJ1-1, with D uncertain. The V and J ends lost 0 bases and 1 base respectively, with 12 bases between them. CDR1 is GTSNPN, CDR2 SVGIG, per germline (reference sequence). CDR3 length: 15 residues. This chain's CDR3 is CAWSVKATANTEAFF. The CDR3 DNA follows: TGTGCCTGGAGTGTTAAAGCGACGGCGAACACTGAAGCTTTCTTT.

The CDR3 DNA reads as TGTGCCAGTCTGAGGGAGTCGTTGAACACTGAAGCTTTCTTT. Its translation is CASLRESLNTEAFF. The J gene is TRBJ1-1, the V gene TRBV19; no clear D. Trimming cost V 8 bases and J 0 bases, with 13 bases left between them. This CDR3 comprises 14 residues. Germline loops: CDR1 LNHDA, CDR2 SQIVND (reference sequence).

This chain uses TRBV5-1 with TRBJ1-1; 7 nucleotides match TRBD1. V lost 4 bases to trimming and J lost 7 bases; unmatched junction nucleotides: 7. Per germline, CDR1 SGHRS and CDR2 YFSETQ. This CDR3 has 13 amino acids. As DNA, the CDR3 is TGCGCCAGCAGCCAAATCCGACAGGGTGAAGCTTTCTTT. It specifies CASSQIRQGEAFF.

This chain links TRBV30 with TRBJ2-3; the D gene is possibly TRBD2 (5 bases). CDR3 size: 14 residues. V dropped 0 bases and J dropped 2 bases, with 9 bases sitting between them. CDR1 GTSNPN and CDR2 SVGIG come from the germline V gene (reference sequence). The CDR3, as DNA: TGTGCCTGGAGTGTAGACGGGAACACAGATACGCAGTATTTT. Translated: CAWSVDGNTDTQYF.

The chain combines TRBV6-6 with TRBJ1-2; a possible D gene is TRBD1 (6 bases). V lost 7 bases and J 2 bases, leaving 20 bases between the germline ends. The CDR3 is 16 residues long. The V gene's germline CDR1 is MNHNY and CDR2 SVGAGI (reference sequence). The CDR3 coding sequence is TGTGCCAGCAATCCCATAGGGGGGCGGGGGAACTATGGCTACACCTTC. Translation gives CASNPIGGRGNYGYTF.

The chain carries TRBV30 and TRBJ1-1, with a tentative D call TRBD1 (5 bases). The CDR3 loop spans 14 amino acids. In germline, CDR1 is GTSNPN, CDR2 SVGIG (reference sequence). V was clipped by 0 bases and J by 1 base, with 9 bases between them. The CDR3 DNA follows: TGTGCCTGGAGTGTATCGGGGGGGAACACTGAAGCTTTCTTT. Its translation is CAWSVSGGNTEAFF.

The chain uses TRBV19 and TRBJ1-1; the D is unclear. Trimming removed 1 base at V and 5 bases at J, with 11 bases between. The V gene's germline CDR1 is LNHDA and CDR2 SQIVND (reference sequence). This CDR3 has 14 amino acids. CDR3 region: CASSIAVASTEAFF. DNA of the CDR3: TGTGCCAGTAGTATAGCGGTAGCCTCTACTGAAGCTTTCTTT.

This chain joins TRBV3-1 (or the pseudogene TRBV3-2) and TRBJ2-1; D may be TRBD2 (5 bases). CDR3 length: 13 amino acids. Trimming took off 2 bases at V and 4 bases at J, with 6 bases between the two ends. The V gene's germline CDR1 is LGHDT and CDR2 YNNKEL (reference sequence). CDR3 sequence: CASSQRGYNEQFF. The CDR3 DNA reads TGTGCCAGCAGCCAACGAGGGTACAATGAGCAGTTCTTC.

V is TRBV7-8 and J is TRBJ1-3; TRBD1 aligns across 12 bases. The germline V gene has CDR1 SGHVS and CDR2 FQNEAQ. V was pared by 5 bases and J by 0 bases, with 5 bases of the junction left unmatched. The CDR3 length is 17 residues. The CDR3 DNA reads as TGTGCCAGCAGCCTTGGGACAGGGGGCTACTCTGGAAACACCATATATTTT. Residues: CASSLGTGGYSGNTIYF.

The CDR3 DNA follows: TGTGCCAGCAGCTCCTGGGGGGACCGGGGAATTAGCACTGAAGCTTTCTTT. This gives the protein CASSSWGDRGISTEAFF. J is TRBJ1-1 and V is TRBV5-8, with a weak D call TRBD1 (5 bases). Trimming took off 3 bases at V and 4 bases at J, with 22 bases between the two ends. Germline CDR1 is SGHTS and CDR2 is YDEGEE. The CDR3 has 17 residues.